Each of the 21 T cell receptor beta chains below was sequenced from the same sample in a study of response to subunit inactivated influenza vaccine. TCRdb independently ran MiXCR on the RT-PCR reads; one entry per CDR3 protein. The table records just over 300,000 distinct CDR3 sequences, 21% of them present only once. The material was PBMCs from blood, obtained approximately 22 months after vaccination. The receptors were sampled from a man aged 50 to 69 who received an inactivated influenza vaccine.

This clonotype was seen a handful of times. The chain is built from TRBV28 and TRBJ2-5; the D gene is possibly TRBD2 (5 bases). The CDR3 contains 13 residues. Germline V gene lookup returns CDR1 MDHEN and CDR2 SYDVKM. V lost 6 bases, J lost 5 bases, and 13 bases lay in between. CDR3 in amino acids: CASSPSGGETQYF. The CDR3 DNA reads TGTGCCAGCAGCCCTAGTGGCGGGGAGACCCAGTACTTC.

About this clonotype itself: Germline is not matched at one junction end, which may reflect a read error. The rearrangement links TRBV10-3 to TRBJ1-5, with 7 bases identical to TRBD1. Germline-derived CDR1 and CDR2 are ENHRY and SYGVKD. This CDR3 has 18 residues. The CDR3 region has the DNA TGTGCCATCAGTGAAGTTCGGACAGGAGACTTGGTAAATCAGTCCCAGCATTTT. Protein product: CAISEVRTGDLVNQSQHF.

This clonotype was counted once. The chain combines TRBV7-8 with TRBJ2-7; D possibly corresponds to TRBD2 (5 bases). Germline CDR1 reads SGHVS; CDR2 reads FQNEAQ. V dropped 1 base and J dropped 4 bases, with 11 bases sitting between them. This CDR3 region has 14 residues. CDR3 nucleotides: TGTGCCAGCAGCTTAGTTGGGGAGTCATACGAGCAGTACTTC. Translation gives CASSLVGESYEQYF.

A remark on this clonotype: This sequence may be a read error, since a much larger clone differs from it by one base. The rearrangement joins TRBV11-3 to TRBJ1-1, with D possibly matching TRBD1 (5 bases). The length of the CDR3 is 13 residues. Germline V gene sequence: CDR1 SGHNT, CDR2 YENEEA. CDR3 protein: CASSSNHGTVAFF. The CDR3, as DNA: TGTGCCAGCAGCTCTAACCATGGGACTGTAGCTTTCTTT.

This clonotype was counted many times. J is TRBJ1-1 and V is TRBV4-2; D is ambiguous. Between the trimmed V and J ends, which lost 5 bases and 3 bases, there was a span of 13 bases. Germline V CDR1 and CDR2: LGHNA, YNFKEQ. CDR3 length: 14 residues. The CDR3 DNA sequence: TGTGCCAGCAGCAAATTGAACGGAGACACTGAAGCTTTCTTT. This codes for CASSKLNGDTEAFF.

The sample holds a few counts of this clonotype. Here the CDR3 reads CASSYGGGSAYNSPLHF. The DNA for the CDR3 is TGTGCCAGCAGTTACGGAGGGGGCTCGGCCTATAATTCACCCCTCCACTTT. The chain combines TRBV6-5 with TRBJ1-6; 7 bases are a match to TRBD1. The CDR3 sequence is 17 residues long. CDR1 and CDR2 from the germline V gene are MNHEY and SVGAGI. J gave up 2 bases and V 2 bases, and 6 bases lay outside the gene matches.

This clonotype has more than one count but fewer than ten. J is TRBJ2-7 and V is TRBV29-1; D not certain. The CDR3 is made up of 9 amino acids. Trimming took off 4 bases at V and 3 bases at J, with 1 base between the two ends. Germline V gene lookup returns CDR1 SQVTM and CDR2 ANQGSEA. This CDR3 is CSVGYEQYF. The CDR3 DNA reads TGCAGCGTTGGCTACGAGCAGTACTTC.

This clonotype was found many times. The chain has TRBV11-2 and TRBJ1-1; possible D gene TRBD1, 5 bases. Trimming cost V 3 bases and J 4 bases, with 15 bases left between them. This CDR3 is 15 amino acids long. Germline lookup yields CDR1 SGHAT and CDR2 FQNNGV. CDR3 in amino acids: CASSLRQGRITEAFF. The CDR3 nucleotides are TGTGCCAGCAGCTTGCGGCAGGGTCGGATCACTGAAGCTTTCTTT.

This clonotype was recorded a few times. The chain carries TRBV4-1 and TRBJ2-5; D is tentatively TRBD1 or TRBD2 (5 bases each). Deletions cut 3 bases from V and 7 bases from J, with 18 bases between. This CDR3 region has 15 residues. CDR1 is MGHRA and CDR2 is YSYEKL in the germline V gene. CDR3 sequence reads: CASSHLPGPQATQYF. DNA for the CDR3: TGCGCCAGCAGCCATCTTCCGGGACCCCAGGCGACCCAGTACTTC.

The chain joins TRBV10-3 to TRBJ2-5; D is perhaps TRBD1 (6 bases). Germline V gene sequence: CDR1 ENHRY, CDR2 SYGVKD. The V gene lost 10 bases and the J gene lost 2 bases, with 17 bases spanning the gap. This CDR3 is 14 amino acids long. The CDR3 DNA sequence: TGTGCCACTCACTCCGGGACAAATCAAGAGACCCAGTACTTC. Residues: CATHSGTNQETQYF.

This clonotype was recorded a few times. This chain connects TRBV7-8 to TRBJ2-1, with 8 bases matching TRBD2. Germline V gene data show CDR1 as SGHVS and CDR2 as FQNEAQ. CDR3 size: 17 residues. The V segment lost 5 bases and the J segment 4 bases; nucleotides outside the gene matches: 13. The CDR3 protein is CASSPPGGEIWYNEQFF. In DNA form, the CDR3 reads TGTGCCAGCAGCCCACCCGGGGGGGAAATCTGGTACAATGAGCAGTTCTTC. Full variable domain (rest looked up from reference TRBV7-8 and TRBJ2-1): GAGVSQSPRYKVAKRGQDVALRCDPISGHVSLFWYQQALGQGPEFLTYFQNEAQLDKSGLPSDRFFAERPEGSVSTLKIQRTQQEDSAVYLCASSPPGGEIWYNEQFFGPGTRLTVL.

This chain joins TRBV6-2 or TRBV6-3 and TRBJ2-2, with D hard to call. This CDR3 comprises 16 residues. V lost 1 base, J lost 2 bases, and 11 bases lay in between. Per the germline V gene, CDR1 is MNHEY and CDR2 is SVGEGT. CDR3 nucleotides: TGTGCCAGCAGTTACTACTTCTACAACAACACCGGGGAGCTGTTTTTT. Amino acid sequence: CASSYYFYNNTGELFF.

This clonotype showed up just a few times. The chain uses TRBV4-1 and TRBJ1-4; perhaps TRBD1 as D (5 bases). The CDR3 contains 14 residues. V shed 3 bases and J shed 3 bases, with 8 bases lying between them. Germline-derived CDR1 and CDR2 are MGHRA and YSYEKL. CDR3 in DNA: TGCGCCAGCAGCCAGGGGGTATCTAATGAAAAACTGTTTTTT. This encodes CASSQGVSNEKLFF.

The CDR3 DNA reads TGCAGTGCTCCCCGTCCGGGGGCGGGAAGCGAGCAGTACTTC. This encodes CSAPRPGAGSEQYF. J is TRBJ2-7 and V is TRBV20-1, with D possibly being TRBD1 or TRBD2 (6 bases each). With 5 bases removed from V and 6 bases from J, the gap between germline ends came to 20 bases. The V gene's germline CDR1 is DFQATT and CDR2 SNEGSKA (reference sequence). CDR3 length: 14 amino acids.

The chain recombines TRBV5-4 with TRBJ1-1, with a possible D match to TRBD1 (5 bases). CDR3 length equals 13 residues. CDR1 is SGHNT, CDR2 YYREEE, per germline (reference sequence). V was clipped by 1 base and J by 4 bases, with 8 bases between them. DNA for the CDR3: TGTGCCAGCAGCTTGTGGGGCACCACTGAAGCTTTCTTT. It translates to CASSLWGTTEAFF.

There are a few counts of this clonotype. The rearrangement uses TRBV29-1 and TRBJ1-6; D not resolved. The germline CDR1 and CDR2 sequences are SQVTM and ANQGSEA. V lost 2 bases, J lost 0 bases, and 14 bases lay in between. The CDR3 spans 17 residues. CDR3 sequence: CSVEHPRGRSYNSPLHF. DNA of the CDR3: TGCAGCGTTGAACACCCCCGCGGGCGCTCCTATAATTCACCCCTCCACTTT.

This clonotype was seen many times. The chain's CDR3 is CAISEGGGYTF. In DNA form, the CDR3 reads TGTGCCATCAGTGAAGGAGGCGGCTACACCTTC. The chain is built from TRBV10-3 and TRBJ1-2; D unclear. CDR1 ENHRY and CDR2 SYGVKD come from the germline V gene. There are 11 residues in the CDR3. Trimming took 3 bases from V and 8 from J, leaving 7 bases between them.

The chain uses TRBV7-9 and TRBJ2-1; 10 bases are shared with TRBD2. Germline CDR1 SEHNR, CDR2 FQNEAQ (reference sequence). The CDR3 is made up of 14 amino acids. V was pared by 6 bases and J by 5 bases, with 4 bases of the junction left unmatched. This chain's CDR3 is CASRTSGFHNEQFF. The DNA for the CDR3 is TGTGCCAGCAGGACTAGCGGGTTCCACAATGAGCAGTTCTTC.

This sequence joins TRBV28 and TRBJ1-5, with unresolved D. Germline V gene lookup returns CDR1 MDHEN and CDR2 SYDVKM. Deletions cut 8 bases from V and 11 bases from J, with 16 bases between. The CDR3 has 12 residues. CDR3 in amino acids: CASGAPAGTQHF. CDR3 in DNA: TGTGCCAGCGGAGCCCCAGCCGGAACCCAGCATTTT.

In its sample, this clonotype was seen a few times. This chain links TRBV11-2 with TRBJ1-3; TRBD1 matches at 7 bases. V trimming: 7 bases; J trimming: 0 bases; junction bases outside the gene matches: 6. Germline V gene lookup returns CDR1 SGHAT and CDR2 FQNNGV. This CDR3 contains 15 residues. CDR3 bases: TGTGCCAGCATCCCCGGACAGGTCTCTGGAAACACCATATATTTT. It is translated as CASIPGQVSGNTIYF.

The chain recombines TRBV7-2 with TRBJ1-5; no clear D gene. From germline, CDR1 is SGHTA and CDR2 FQGNSA. The CDR3 runs to 16 residues. V shed 4 bases and J shed 0 bases, with 13 bases lying between them. CDR3 DNA sequence: TGTGCCAGCAGCTCTGGACCGCGTTATAGCAATCAGCCCCAGCATTTT. Protein: CASSSGPRYSNQPQHF.